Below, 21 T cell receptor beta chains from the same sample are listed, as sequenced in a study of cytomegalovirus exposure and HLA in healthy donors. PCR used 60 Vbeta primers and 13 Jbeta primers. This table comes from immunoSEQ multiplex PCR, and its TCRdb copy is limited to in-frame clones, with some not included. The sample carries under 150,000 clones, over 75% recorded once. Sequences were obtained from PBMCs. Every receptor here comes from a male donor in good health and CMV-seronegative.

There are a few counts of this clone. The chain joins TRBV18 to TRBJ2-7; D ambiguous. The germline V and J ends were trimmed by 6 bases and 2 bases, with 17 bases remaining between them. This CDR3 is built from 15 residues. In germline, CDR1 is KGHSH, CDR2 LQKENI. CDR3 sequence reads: CASSPQADQPYEQYF. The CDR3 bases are TGTGCCAGCTCGCCTCAGGCAGATCAACCCTACGAGCAGTACTTC.

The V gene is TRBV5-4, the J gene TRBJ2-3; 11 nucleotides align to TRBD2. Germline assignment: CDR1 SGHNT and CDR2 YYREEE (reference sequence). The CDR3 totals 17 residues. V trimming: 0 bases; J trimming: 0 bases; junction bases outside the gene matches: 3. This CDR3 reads CASSLGLAGTSTDTQYF. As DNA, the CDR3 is TGTGCCAGCAGCTTGGGACTAGCGGGAACTAGCACAGATACGCAGTATTTT.

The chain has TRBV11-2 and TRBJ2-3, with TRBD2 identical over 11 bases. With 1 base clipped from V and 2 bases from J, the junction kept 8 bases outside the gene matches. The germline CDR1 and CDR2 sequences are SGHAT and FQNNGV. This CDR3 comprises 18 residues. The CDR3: CASSLAGGLADSTDTQYF. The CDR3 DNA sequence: TGTGCCAGCAGCTTAGCGGGGGGACTAGCGGATTCCACAGATACGCAGTATTTT.

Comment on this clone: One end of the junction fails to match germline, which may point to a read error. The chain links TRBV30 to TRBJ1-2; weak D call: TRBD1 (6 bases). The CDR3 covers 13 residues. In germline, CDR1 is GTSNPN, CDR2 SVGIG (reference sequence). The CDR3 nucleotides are TGTGCCTCCTCCATGGAAGGACAGAGACTGCTCAACTTC. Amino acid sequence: CASSMEGQRLLNF.

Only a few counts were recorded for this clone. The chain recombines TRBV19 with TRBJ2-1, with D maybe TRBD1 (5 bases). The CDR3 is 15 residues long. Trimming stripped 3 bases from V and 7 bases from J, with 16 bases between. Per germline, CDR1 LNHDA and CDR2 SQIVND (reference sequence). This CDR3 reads CASSILGVIGNEQFF. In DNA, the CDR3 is TGTGCCAGTAGTATTTTAGGGGTGATTGGGAATGAGCAGTTCTTC.

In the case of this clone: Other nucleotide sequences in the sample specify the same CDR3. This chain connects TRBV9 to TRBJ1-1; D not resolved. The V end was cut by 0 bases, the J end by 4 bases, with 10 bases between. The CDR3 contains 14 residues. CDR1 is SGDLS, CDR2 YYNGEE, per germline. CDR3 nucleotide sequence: TGTGCCAGCAGCGTAGTTGGAGGAGGCACTGAAGCTTTCTTT. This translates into CASSVVGGGTEAFF.

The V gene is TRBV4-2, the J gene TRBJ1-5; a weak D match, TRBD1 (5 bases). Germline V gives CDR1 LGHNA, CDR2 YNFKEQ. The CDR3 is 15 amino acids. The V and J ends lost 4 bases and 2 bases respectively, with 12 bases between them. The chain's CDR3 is CASSPLGGGNQPQHF. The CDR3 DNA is TGTGCCAGCAGCCCCCTCGGGGGAGGCAATCAGCCCCAGCATTTT.

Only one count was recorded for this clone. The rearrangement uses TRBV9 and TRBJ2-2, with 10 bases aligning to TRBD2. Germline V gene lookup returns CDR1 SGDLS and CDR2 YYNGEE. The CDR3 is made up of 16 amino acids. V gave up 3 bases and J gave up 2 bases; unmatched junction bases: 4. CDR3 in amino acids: CASSARTSGNTGELFF. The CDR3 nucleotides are TGTGCCAGCAGCGCCCGGACTAGCGGAAACACCGGGGAGCTGTTTTTT.

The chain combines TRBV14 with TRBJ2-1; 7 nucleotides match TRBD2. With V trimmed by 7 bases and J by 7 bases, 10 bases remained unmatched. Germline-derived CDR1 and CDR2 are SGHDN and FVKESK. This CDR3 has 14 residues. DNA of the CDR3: TGTGCCAGCACCTTTTCTCTAGCGGAAAATGAGCAGTTCTTC. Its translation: CASTFSLAENEQFF.

The chain's CDR3 is CASSLRPRNRGNYGYTF. DNA for the CDR3: TGTGCCAGCAGCCTAAGGCCCAGGAACAGGGGTAACTATGGCTACACCTTC. The rearrangement joins TRBV7-2 to TRBJ1-2; the match to TRBD1 covers 7 bases. Germline V gives CDR1 SGHTA, CDR2 FQGNSA. The V segment lost 5 bases and the J segment 1 base; nucleotides outside the gene matches: 13. The CDR3 has 17 amino acids. The whole variable domain, filled in from reference TRBV7-2 and TRBJ1-2, reads GAGVSQSPSNKVTEKGKDVELRCDPISGHTALYWYRQSLGQGLEFLIYFQGNSAPDKSGLPSDRFSAERTGGSVSTLTIQRTQQEDSAVYLCASSLRPRNRGNYGYTFGSGTRLTVV.

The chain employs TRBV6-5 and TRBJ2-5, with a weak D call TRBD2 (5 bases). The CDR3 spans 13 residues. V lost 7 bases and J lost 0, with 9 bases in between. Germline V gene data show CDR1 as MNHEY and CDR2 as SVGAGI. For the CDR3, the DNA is TGTGCCAGCAATGGACTGGACCAAGAGACCCAGTACTTC. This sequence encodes CASNGLDQETQYF.

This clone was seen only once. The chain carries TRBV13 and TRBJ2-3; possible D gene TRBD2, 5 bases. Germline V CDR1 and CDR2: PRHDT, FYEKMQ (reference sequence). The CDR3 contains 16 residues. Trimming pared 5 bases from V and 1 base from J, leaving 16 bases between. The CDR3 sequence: CASSPAGDGGTDTQYF. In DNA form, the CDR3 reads TGTGCCAGCAGCCCCGCCGGGGATGGTGGCACAGATACGCAGTATTTT.

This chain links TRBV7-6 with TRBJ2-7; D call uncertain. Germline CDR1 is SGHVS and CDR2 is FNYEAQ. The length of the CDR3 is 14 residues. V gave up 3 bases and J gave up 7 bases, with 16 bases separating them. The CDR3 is CASSFTGSPGEQYF. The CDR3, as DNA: TGTGCCAGCAGCTTCACCGGGTCTCCGGGTGAGCAGTACTTC.

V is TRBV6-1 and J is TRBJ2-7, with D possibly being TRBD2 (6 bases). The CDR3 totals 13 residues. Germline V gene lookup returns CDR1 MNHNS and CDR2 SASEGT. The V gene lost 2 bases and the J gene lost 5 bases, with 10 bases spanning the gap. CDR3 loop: CASSERGLDEQYF. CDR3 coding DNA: TGTGCCAGCAGTGAACGGGGGTTGGACGAGCAGTACTTC.

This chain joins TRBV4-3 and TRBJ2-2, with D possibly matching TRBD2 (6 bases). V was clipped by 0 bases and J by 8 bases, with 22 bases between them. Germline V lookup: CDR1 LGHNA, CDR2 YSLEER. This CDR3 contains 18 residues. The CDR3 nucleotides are TGCGCCAGCAGCCAAGAGCCTTTGACGGGGGATCAGAAGGGGGAGCTGTTTTTT. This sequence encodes CASSQEPLTGDQKGELFF.

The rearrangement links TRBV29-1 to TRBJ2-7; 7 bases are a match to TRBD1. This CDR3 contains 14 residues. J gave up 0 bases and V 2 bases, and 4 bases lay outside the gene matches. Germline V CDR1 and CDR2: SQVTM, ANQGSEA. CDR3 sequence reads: CSVEPRQGSYEQYF. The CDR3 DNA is TGCAGCGTTGAACCGAGACAGGGCTCCTACGAGCAGTACTTC.

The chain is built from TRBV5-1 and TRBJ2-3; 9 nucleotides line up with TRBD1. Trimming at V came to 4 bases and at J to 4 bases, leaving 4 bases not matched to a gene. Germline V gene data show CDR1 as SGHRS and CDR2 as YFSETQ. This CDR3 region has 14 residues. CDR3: CASSLDRGADTQYF. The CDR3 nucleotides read TGCGCCAGCAGCCTCGACAGGGGGGCAGATACGCAGTATTTT.

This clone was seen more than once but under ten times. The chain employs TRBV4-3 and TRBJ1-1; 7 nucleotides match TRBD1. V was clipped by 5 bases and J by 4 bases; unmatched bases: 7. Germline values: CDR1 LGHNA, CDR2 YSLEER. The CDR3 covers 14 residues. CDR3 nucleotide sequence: TGCGCCAGCAGCTCCCACAGGGGTGCCACTGAAGCTTTCTTT. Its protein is CASSSHRGATEAFF.

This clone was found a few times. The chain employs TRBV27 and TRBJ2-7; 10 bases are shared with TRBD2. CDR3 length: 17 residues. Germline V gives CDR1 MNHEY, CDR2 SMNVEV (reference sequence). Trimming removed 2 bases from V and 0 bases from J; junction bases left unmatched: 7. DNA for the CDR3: TGTGCCAGCAGTTTACGGCTAGCGGGGGCTTTCTCCTACGAGCAGTACTTC. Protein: CASSLRLAGAFSYEQYF.

The chain's CDR3 is CASGGAGIYEQYF. The DNA of the CDR3 is TGTGCCAGCGGGGGGGCGGGCATCTACGAGCAGTACTTC. J is TRBJ2-7 and V is TRBV2, with a possible D match to TRBD2 (7 bases). Germline V CDR1 and CDR2: SNHLY, FYNNEI. The CDR3 is 13 amino acids. Trimming shortened V by 8 bases and J by 3 bases, and 14 bases separated the two germline ends.

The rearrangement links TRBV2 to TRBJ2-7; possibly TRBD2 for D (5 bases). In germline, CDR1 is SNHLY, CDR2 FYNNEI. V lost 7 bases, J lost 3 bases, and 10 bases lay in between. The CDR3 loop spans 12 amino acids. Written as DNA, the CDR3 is TGTGCCAGCAAAGCGGACCTCTACGAGCAGTACTTC. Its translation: CASKADLYEQYF.